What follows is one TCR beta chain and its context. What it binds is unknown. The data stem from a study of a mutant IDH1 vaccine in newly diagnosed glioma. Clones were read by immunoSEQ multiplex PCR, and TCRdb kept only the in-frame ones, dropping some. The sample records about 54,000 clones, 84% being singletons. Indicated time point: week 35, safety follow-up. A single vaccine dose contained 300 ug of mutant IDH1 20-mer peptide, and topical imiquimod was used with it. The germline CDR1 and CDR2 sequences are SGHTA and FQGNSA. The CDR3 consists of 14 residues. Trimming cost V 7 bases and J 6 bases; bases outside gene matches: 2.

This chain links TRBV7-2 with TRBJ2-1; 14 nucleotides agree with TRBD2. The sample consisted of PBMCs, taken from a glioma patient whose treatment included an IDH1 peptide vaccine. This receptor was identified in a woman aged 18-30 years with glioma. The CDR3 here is CASKGTSGGNEQFF. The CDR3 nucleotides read TGTGCCAGCAAGGGGACTAGCGGGGGCAATGAGCAGTTCTTC. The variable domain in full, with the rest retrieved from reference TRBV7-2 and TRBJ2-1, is GAGVSQSPSNKVTEKGKDVELRCDPISGHTALYWYRQSLGQGLEFLIYFQGNSAPDKSGLPSDRFSAERTGGSVSTLTIQRTQQEDSAVYLCASKGTSGGNEQFFGPGTRLTVL.